This T cell receptor (beta chain) came from a study of CD8 T cells in ankylosing spondylitis. Study conclusions and caveats: Disease-linked clones reportedly showed significant enrichment in matched ankylosing spondylitis synovial fluid. In the blood and synovial fluid of reactive arthritis, some motif variants had been previously reported.

In making TCR beta libraries, quantitative 5'-RACE with molecular barcodes was used. Each CDR3 protein is one row after TCRdb ran MiXCR on the 5' RACE reads. The data show some 90,000 distinct CDR3 sequences, approximately 30% seen once. To note about this clonotype: What it recognizes is unknown.

The V and J ends lost 1 base and 5 bases, in that order; junction bases with no gene match: 1. CDR3 length equals 15 residues. Germline V lookup: CDR1 SGHTA, CDR2 FQGNSA. The sample comprised blood, either unsorted or a sorted T cell fraction (not recorded which). This chain connects TRBV7-2 to TRBJ2-7, with 14 bases that match TRBD2. The receptor was derived from a male donor with ankylosing spondylitis or in good health (not recorded which). CDR3 nucleotide sequence: TGTGCCAGCAGCTTAGGGGGACTAGCGGGGGACGAGCAGTACTTC. This gives the protein CASSLGGLAGDEQYF.